This T cell receptor beta chain was identified in a study of vaccination and CD4 T cells after COVID-19. For the study at large: Four females and six males made up the convalescents, two of whom were Hispanic. Overall study findings and caveats: Spike mono-reactivity applied to 304 of 307 vaccine-specific clones detected in convalescent patients.

The Oncomine TCR Beta short-read assay generated sequence data from the DNA of cultured CD4+ T cells. In this case, cultured CD4+ T cells provided the extracted genomic DNA. TCRdb ran MiXCR on the PCR reads and lists one entry per CDR3 protein. The sample contains 14,000 or so distinct CDR3 sequences, about 29% of which appear only once. The treatment was: roughly 10-day PBMC culture with coronavirus spike peptide pools or control peptides (ViraFEST assay). Peptide pool stimulation in ViraFEST expanded antigen-specific T cells, whose TCRs were then sequenced. Points on this clonotype: The antigen is undetermined.

Germline CDR1 MDHEN, CDR2 SYDVKM. V trimming: 2 bases; J trimming: 4 bases; junction bases outside the gene matches: 3. The CDR3 runs 14 residues. V usage is TRBV28 and J usage is TRBJ1-2; TRBD1 agrees at 8 bases. This TCR was recovered from a human donor with COVID-19. Sample: cultured CD4+ T cells from blood. The CDR3, as DNA: TGTGCCAGCAGTTTAACAGGGGGGTCCTATGGCTACACCTTC. It is translated as CASSLTGGSYGYTF.